Below, one T cell receptor beta chain is given with its context. This record belongs to a study of shared clonotypes between healthy human individuals. The germline V and J ends were trimmed by 2 bases and 9 bases, with 5 bases remaining between them. CDR3 length: 11 residues. CDR1 SGHTA and CDR2 FQGTGA come from the germline V gene. Sequencing was performed with immunoSEQ multiplex PCR; in TCRdb, only in-frame clones are kept and a portion is missing. The data show about 580,000 clones, more than 95% seen once. Naivety among CD8 cells was defined by CD45RO negativity and positive CCR7 selection, thereby excluding terminally differentiated effector memory CD45RA+ cells.

The clonotype was recovered from a man aged 25-45 years in good health. This sequence joins TRBV7-3 and TRBJ2-1; D unclear. Sequenced input: naive CD8+ T cells sorted from blood. The CDR3: CASSLRAEQFF. CDR3 bases: TGTGCCAGCAGCTTACGGGCTGAGCAGTTCTTC.